This paragraph reports one TCR beta chain. Its antigen is currently unknown. Noted treatment: approximately nine-day PBMC culture with coronavirus spike peptide pools or control peptides (ViraFEST assay). Isolation of CD4+ T cells by negative selection took place after 9 to 11 days of culture. These data are taken from a study of vaccination and CD4 T cells after COVID-19. Looking at the study overall: Recovered patients in the cohort numbered six men and four women, two of them Hispanic. Overlapping spike peptides of SARS-CoV-2, HCoV-NL63, HCoV-OC43 and HCoV-229E were used, and cells were stimulated with them.

Researchers used the Oncomine TCR Beta short-read assay to sequence DNA from cultured CD4+ T cells. DNA came from CD4+ T cells after culture. Each CDR3 protein is one row after TCRdb ran MiXCR on the PCR reads. Of 20,000 to 25,000 distinct CDR3 sequences in the sample, around 60% are singletons; the top ten hold 10% to 15%. This CDR3 region has 14 residues. V lost 4 bases to trimming and J lost 6 bases; unmatched junction nucleotides: 6. Germline V CDR1 and CDR2: MRHNA, SNTAGT. The rearrangement links TRBV6-4 to TRBJ1-1; 9 positions agree with TRBD1. The source of this sequence is a human donor who received a COVID-19 vaccine. The material was CD4+ T cells from blood, cultured in vitro, obtained after SARS-CoV-2 vaccination. This CDR3 is CASSVRQGVPEAFF. The CDR3 DNA is TGTGCCAGCAGTGTAAGACAGGGGGTCCCTGAAGCTTTCTTT.